This is a list of T cell receptor beta chains from one sample in a study of blood T cells in healthy people across ages. TCRdb ran MiXCR on the 5' RACE reads and lists one entry per CDR3 protein. Of roughly 800,000 distinct CDR3 sequences listed, roughly 60% were seen once; the top ten hold about 20%. The sample comprised blood. The receptors were sampled from a man aged 30 to 39 in good health. The CDR3 runs from the conserved cysteine through the conserved F or W. The D gene is left open where the match is weak. Clone sizes are given selectively: once, few, many, or a class where the clone is expanded.

abundance | j_gene | d_gene | v_gene | CDR3aa | CDR3nt
NA | TRBJ1-5 | NA | TRBV6-5 | CASSYEGLHGQPQHF | TGTGCCAGCAGTTACGAAGGGTTGCATGGTCAGCCCCAGCATTTT
once | TRBJ2-3 | TRBD1 | TRBV28 | CASSLGGQGRMQYF | TGTGCCAGCAGTTTAGGAGGACAGGGAAGGATGCAGTATTTT
NA | TRBJ1-2 | NA | TRBV5-1 | CASSLLDSIYGYTF | TGCGCCAGCAGCCTACTGGACAGCATCTATGGCTACACCTTC
NA | TRBJ1-2 | NA | TRBV28 | CASSLRGGRANYGYTF | TGTGCCAGCAGTTTAAGGGGGGGTCGAGCGAACTATGGCTACACCTTC
NA | TRBJ2-5 | NA | TRBV7-2 | CASSLRYRVGGETQYF | TGTGCCAGCAGCTTGCGTTACAGGGTTGGGGGAGAGACCCAGTACTTC
NA | TRBJ1-2 | NA | TRBV20-1 | CSARDSGSYDGYTF | TGCAGTGCTAGAGACTCGGGGTCTTATGATGGCTACACCTTC
few | TRBJ2-1 | TRBD2 | TRBV10-3 | CATRTSGHTNRYNEQFF | TGTGCCACCAGGACTAGCGGGCACACAAACCGGTACAATGAGCAGTTCTTC
once | TRBJ1-6 | NA | TRBV6-4 | CASSVRDDNSPLHF | TGTGCCAGCAGTGTCAGGGATGATAATTCACCCCTCCACTTT
once | TRBJ1-2 | TRBD1 | TRBV7-2 | CASSLGTGVNYGYTF | TGTGCCAGCAGCTTAGGAACAGGGGTTAACTATGGCTACACCTTC
many | TRBJ2-1 | NA | TRBV30 | CAWSSPVGEQFF | TGTGCCTGGAGTTCCCCTGTCGGTGAGCAGTTCTTC
few | TRBJ2-5 | NA | TRBV5-1 | CASSLKSRMETQYF | TGCGCCAGCAGCTTGAAATCTAGAATGGAGACCCAGTACTTC
NA | TRBJ2-7 | NA | TRBV18 | CASSPRSTYEQYF | TGTGCCAGCTCACCCCGTTCCACCTACGAGCAGTACTTC
NA | TRBJ2-3 | NA | TRBV7-9 | CASNPAWSDTQYF | TGTGCCAGCAACCCCGCATGGTCAGATACGCAGTATTTT
few | TRBJ2-7 | TRBD1 | TRBV6-5 | CATNDRGRSYEQYF | TGTGCCACTAATGACAGGGGCCGATCCTACGAGCAGTACTTC
NA | TRBJ2-3 | TRBD1 | TRBV12-3/TRBV12-4 | CASSVRGRGDAQYF | TGTGCCAGCAGTGTCAGGGGGAGAGGAGATGCGCAGTATTTT
NA | TRBJ2-1 | TRBD2 | TRBV20-1 | CSAPSGRGFNEQFF | TGCAGTGCCCCTAGCGGGAGAGGTTTCAATGAGCAGTTCTTC
few | TRBJ2-7 | NA | TRBV9 | CASSATQTGLDEQYF | TGTGCCAGCAGCGCGACTCAGACAGGCTTGGACGAGCAGTACTTC
many | TRBJ2-7 | NA | TRBV11-2 | CASSLYSNSYEQYF | TGTGCCAGCAGCTTATACAGTAACTCCTACGAGCAGTACTTC
once | TRBJ2-1 | NA | TRBV20-1 | CSASTGAYNEQFF | TGCAGTGCCTCGACTGGGGCCTACAATGAGCAGTTCTTC
many | TRBJ2-1 | NA | TRBV5-1 | CASSDGRGSSYNEQFF | TGCGCCAGCAGTGATGGACGGGGCAGCTCCTACAATGAGCAGTTCTTC
NA | TRBJ2-7 | NA | TRBV4-1 | CASSQGPSFSEQYF | TGCGCCAGCAGCCAAGGGCCTTCGTTTTCCGAGCAGTACTTC
NA | TRBJ2-1 | NA | TRBV12-3/TRBV12-4 | CASGKYNEQFF | TGTGCCAGCGGGAAATACAATGAGCAGTTCTTC
NA | TRBJ2-1 | TRBD1 | TRBV7-7 | CASSLAEGAPYNEQFF | TGTGCTAGCAGCTTAGCCGAGGGGGCCCCCTACAATGAGCAGTTCTTC
NA | TRBJ2-7 | NA | TRBV29-1 | CSVDRDGIAEQYF | TGCAGCGTTGACAGGGATGGGATCGCTGAGCAGTACTTC
NA | TRBJ2-3 | TRBD2 | TRBV28 | CASKSPSGSTDTQYF | TGTGCCAGCAAGAGCCCTAGCGGGAGCACAGATACGCAGTATTTT
NA | TRBJ2-5 | NA | TRBV6-5 | CASSYSLVQAKETQYF | TGTGCCAGCAGTTACTCGCTCGTCCAGGCCAAAGAGACCCAGTACTTC
many | TRBJ2-5 | NA | TRBV7-2 | CASSYLAAQETQYF | TGTGCCAGCAGCTACTTAGCGGCCCAAGAGACCCAGTACTTC
NA | TRBJ2-1 | NA | TRBV10-3 | CAAGGSGDNEQFF | TGTGCCGCCGGAGGTAGCGGAGACAATGAGCAGTTCTTC
NA | TRBJ2-1 | NA | TRBV29-1 | CSVDISYNEQFF | TGCAGCGTTGATATCTCTTACAATGAGCAGTTCTTC
few | TRBJ2-1 | NA | TRBV7-2 | CASSAAALNEQFF | TGTGCCAGCAGCGCGGCAGCCCTTAATGAGCAGTTCTTC
NA | TRBJ2-5 | TRBD2 | TRBV20-1 | CSARGARLAGLETQYF | TGCAGTGCTAGAGGGGCTAGGCTAGCGGGGTTGGAGACCCAGTACTTC
few | TRBJ2-4 | NA | TRBV7-9 | CASSLVGGTLNIQYF | TGTGCCAGCAGCTTAGTTGGCGGGACCTTAAACATTCAGTACTTC
NA | TRBJ2-3 | NA | TRBV20-1 | CSARAETSTDTQYF | TGCAGTGCAAGAGCGGAAACTAGCACAGATACGCAGTATTTT